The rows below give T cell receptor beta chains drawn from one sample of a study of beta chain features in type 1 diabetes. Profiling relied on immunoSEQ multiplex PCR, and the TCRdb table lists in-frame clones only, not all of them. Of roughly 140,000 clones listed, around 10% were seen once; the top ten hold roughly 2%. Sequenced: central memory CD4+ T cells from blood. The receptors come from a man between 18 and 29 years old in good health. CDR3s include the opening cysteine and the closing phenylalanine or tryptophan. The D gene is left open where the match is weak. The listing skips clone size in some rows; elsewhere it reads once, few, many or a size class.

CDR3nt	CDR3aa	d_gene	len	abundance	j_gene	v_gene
TGCGCCAGCAGCCCTAGGACTAGCGGGAGGGGCACAGATACGCAGTATTTT	CASSPRTSGRGTDTQYF	TRBD2	17	.	TRBJ2-3	TRBV5-1
TGTGCCAGCAGCCAAGAGAGGAGGCCCAAAGAGACCCAGTACTTC	CASSQERRPKETQYF	.	15	few	TRBJ2-5	TRBV4-2
TGCAGCGTTGAAGAGCAGTTCTTC	CSVEEQFF	.	8	.	TRBJ2-1	TRBV29-1
TGTGCCAGCTCACCACCACAGGGACAAGAGACCCAGTACTTC	CASSPPQGQETQYF	.	14	.	TRBJ2-5	TRBV18
TGTGCCAGCAGCTTGCGGGCAGGGGAAAACTATGGCTACACCTTC	CASSLRAGENYGYTF	.	15	.	TRBJ1-2	TRBV7-2
TGTGCCTGGAGTAGGGGAGGTGGGCAGTACTTC	CAWSRGGGQYF	.	11	.	TRBJ2-5	TRBV30
TGTGCCAGCAGCGTGGACAGGGGATGGGCAGATACGCAGTATTTT	CASSVDRGWADTQYF	TRBD1	15	few	TRBJ2-3	TRBV2
TGTGCCACCAGCAAGCAGGGCGGAAACACTGAAGCTTTCTTT	CATSKQGGNTEAFF	.	14	few	TRBJ1-1	TRBV15
TGTGCCAGCAGTATGGCACAGGGACAAGCCTACGAGCAGTACTTC	CASSMAQGQAYEQYF	.	15	.	TRBJ2-7	TRBV5-6
TGTGCCAGCAGCGCCCTTCGGGATACGCAGTATTTT	CASSALRDTQYF	.	12	few	TRBJ2-3	TRBV7-2
TGTGCCAGCAGACTCTGGGGGCAGGGGGCTCAGCCCCAGCATTTT	CASRLWGQGAQPQHF	TRBD1	15	few	TRBJ1-5	TRBV28
TGTGCCAGCAGCGCGGGACCTTCCTCTGGGGCCAACGTCCTGACTTTC	CASSAGPSSGANVLTF	.	16	few	TRBJ2-6	TRBV5-4
TGTGCCAGCAGCCAAGATTCCGGCCGGGGTGAGCAGTTCTTC	CASSQDSGRGEQFF	.	14	.	TRBJ2-1	TRBV4-2
TGTGCCAGCAGCCGCGAGCCATCCTTCACCGGGGAGCTGTTTTTT	CASSREPSFTGELFF	.	15	few	TRBJ2-2	TRBV7-2
TGTGCCAGCAGCATGCGACAGGGACATGGGACCCAGTACTTC	CASSMRQGHGTQYF	TRBD1	14	.	TRBJ2-5	TRBV2
TGCGCCAGCAGCTTTGGGGGTCCGGGGCCTAGCTCCTACGAGCAGTACTTC	CASSFGGPGPSSYEQYF	.	17	few	TRBJ2-7	TRBV5-1
TGTGCCAGCAGCTGGGACAGGGGTATCGAGACCCAGTACTTC	CASSWDRGIETQYF	TRBD1	14	few	TRBJ2-5	TRBV5-4
TGTGCCAGCAGTATGGACTTGAACACTGAAGCTTTCTTT	CASSMDLNTEAFF	.	13	few	TRBJ1-1	TRBV7-7
TGTGCCAGCAGCCCCAAGACAAGGCAAGAGACCCAGTACTTC	CASSPKTRQETQYF	.	14	few	TRBJ2-5	TRBV7-2
TGTGCCAGCAGCGCCCCCGGGACAGAAGAGACCCAGTACTTC	CASSAPGTEETQYF	TRBD1	14	few	TRBJ2-5	TRBV9
TGTGCCACCAGCAGAGGGGAGACAAAGCGGGGGTATGGCTACACCTTC	CATSRGETKRGYGYTF	.	16	.	TRBJ1-2	TRBV15
TGTGCCAGCAGCTGGGACCGGGGCATTGGCTACACCTTC	CASSWDRGIGYTF	.	13	.	TRBJ1-2	TRBV7-9
TGTGCCACGCGTACAGGGCAGGGCTACACCTTC	CATRTGQGYTF	.	11	few	TRBJ1-2	TRBV7-3
TGCGCCAGCAGCCTCTCCAACGCGGGAGGCTACAATGAGCAGTTCTTC	CASSLSNAGGYNEQFF	TRBD2	16	.	TRBJ2-1	TRBV5-1
TGTGCCAGCAGCCCTACAGCGGGCAGGCTACAGTTCTTC	CASSPTAGRLQFF	.	13	.	TRBJ2-1	TRBV7-9
TGTGCCAGCTCCGACAGGGACCGGGGCTACACCTTC	CASSDRDRGYTF	TRBD1	12	few	TRBJ1-2	TRBV18
TGCGCCAGCAGCCCGACAGGGGCGAACTATGGCTACATCTTC	CASSPTGANYGYIF	TRBD1	14	.	TRBJ1-2	TRBV5-1
TGCAGCGCTGGAGGGGGGGCTGGGACAGATACGCAGTATTTT	CSAGGGAGTDTQYF	.	14	.	TRBJ2-3	TRBV29-1
TGCAGCGTACTAGCGGGAGGAGCCGATACGCAGTATTTT	CSVLAGGADTQYF	TRBD2	13	few	TRBJ2-3	TRBV29-1
TGTGCCAGCAGTTTAGGAGGGGGTAGATACGAGCAGTACTTC	CASSLGGGRYEQYF	.	14	few	TRBJ2-7	TRBV27
TGTGCCAGCAGCAAGGGACAGGCCATACCCTACGAGCAGTACTTC	CASSKGQAIPYEQYF	TRBD1	15	few	TRBJ2-7	TRBV2
TGCGCCAGCAGCGTGGTCATGAACACTGAAGCTTTCTTT	CASSVVMNTEAFF	.	13	many	TRBJ1-1	TRBV5-1
TGTGCCAGCAGCTTGCGGCGGGAGGGTCAGTATTTT	CASSLRREGQYF	TRBD2	12	many	TRBJ2-3	TRBV7-8
TGTGCCAGCAGCACTAGCGGAGCCTACAATGAGCAGTTCTTC	CASSTSGAYNEQFF	TRBD2	14	.	TRBJ2-1	TRBV7-9
TGTGCCAGCAGCGGCCAGGGGGCAGATACGCAGTATTTT	CASSGQGADTQYF	TRBD1	13	many	TRBJ2-3	TRBV9
TGCGCCAGCAGCTCGCTGACTAGCGGGGGGCTAGATACGCAGTATTTT	CASSSLTSGGLDTQYF	TRBD2	16	few	TRBJ2-3	TRBV5-1
TGTGCCAGCAGCCATTCCCCGGGACAGGGGTACGAGCAGTACTTC	CASSHSPGQGYEQYF	TRBD1	15	few	TRBJ2-7	TRBV9
TGTGCCAGCAGTGGAGATGAGGCTCGGAGCGTCTACGAGCAGTACTTC	CASSGDEARSVYEQYF	.	16	few	TRBJ2-7	TRBV25-1
TGTGCCAGCAGCCAAGTGGTGACTAGCGGGCCGCATACGCAGTATTTT	CASSQVVTSGPHTQYF	TRBD2	16	.	TRBJ2-3	TRBV4-2
TGTGCCAGCTCCCCCTTTAGCGGGGAGGGAGAGACCCAGTACTTC	CASSPFSGEGETQYF	TRBD2	15	.	TRBJ2-5	TRBV18
TGTGCCAGCAGTTCACTAGCGGGGGGAGGAGATACGCAGTATTTT	CASSSLAGGGDTQYF	TRBD2	15	few	TRBJ2-3	TRBV2
TGCAGCGTTGCGGGAACTAGCGGGATGCAGTTCTTC	CSVAGTSGMQFF	TRBD2	12	.	TRBJ2-1	TRBV29-1
TGCAGCGTTGAGCTGGGTTCCAACACAGATACGCAGTATTTT	CSVELGSNTDTQYF	.	14	few	TRBJ2-3	TRBV29-1
TGCGCCAGCAGCCAAGCTTGGACAGGCAACACTGAAGCTTTCTTT	CASSQAWTGNTEAFF	TRBD1	15	.	TRBJ1-1	TRBV4-3
TGCGCCAGCAGCTTGGAAGGGGTTCGGTATGGCTACACCTTC	CASSLEGVRYGYTF	.	14	many	TRBJ1-2	TRBV5-1
TGTGCCAGCTCACCTGAGGGAGGGGATATCACAGATACGCAGTATTTT	CASSPEGGDITDTQYF	TRBD2	16	.	TRBJ2-3	TRBV18
TGTGCCAGCAGCCCACGTCGGAGGGGCGGCGGCCCCTCAACTAATGAAAAACTGTTTTTT	CASSPRRRGGGPSTNEKLFF	.	20	few	TRBJ1-4	TRBV9
TGTGCCAGCAGCCCCGCTAGGTGGGACAGGGGCTCCCTAGCCAAAAACATTCAGTACTTC	CASSPARWDRGSLAKNIQYF	TRBD1	20	few	TRBJ2-4	TRBV28
TGTGCCAGCAGCTCCCGGGGCGGGGACTTCGCCTACAATGAGCAGTTCTTC	CASSSRGGDFAYNEQFF	.	17	.	TRBJ2-1	TRBV7-3
TGCGCCAGCAACCAAACGGGGGAAGCTTTCTTT	CASNQTGEAFF	.	11	.	TRBJ1-1	TRBV5-1
TGTGCCAGCAGTGTAAGCGGGAGCAATGAGCAGTTCTTC	CASSVSGSNEQFF	TRBD2	13	.	TRBJ2-1	TRBV7-9
TGCGCCAGCAGCCCGGCCCTCCGTGGGACTAGCGGGGGGGCCCGAGAGACCCAGTACTTC	CASSPALRGTSGGARETQYF	TRBD2	20	.	TRBJ2-5	TRBV5-1
TGCGCCAGCAGACTGGACAGGTTCTCCTACGAGCAGTACTTC	CASRLDRFSYEQYF	TRBD1	14	.	TRBJ2-7	TRBV5-1
TGCGCCAGCAGCTTGCAGGGCCCAAACTCCTACAATGAGCAGTTCTTC	CASSLQGPNSYNEQFF	.	16	few	TRBJ2-1	TRBV5-1
TGTGCCAGCAGTTTCTCCCTACAGCTCTATGGCTACACCTTC	CASSFSLQLYGYTF	.	14	.	TRBJ1-2	TRBV28
TGTGCCTGGCATCGCCGGGGGGCTTTCAATGAGCAGTTCTTC	CAWHRRGAFNEQFF	.	14	few	TRBJ2-1	TRBV30
TGTGCCAGCAGTTTATCAGACAGATTATACAATGAGCAGTTCTTC	CASSLSDRLYNEQFF	.	15	few	TRBJ2-1	TRBV28
TGTGCCAGCACGGGAACCGGGACGGTAAACTATGGCTACACCTTC	CASTGTGTVNYGYTF	.	15	few	TRBJ1-2	TRBV19
TGTGCCAGCAGTTTTCGGGGGGCGCGAGGCTACACCTTC	CASSFRGARGYTF	.	13	few	TRBJ1-2	TRBV28
TGTGCCAGCTCACTTGGACAGGGGGATCAGCCCCAGCATTTT	CASSLGQGDQPQHF	TRBD1	14	.	TRBJ1-5	TRBV18